This TCR beta chain stems from a study of blood T cell repertoires in COVID-19. For the study at large: Italy, Spain and the United States were the sources of the convalescent and acute COVID-19 samples. The analysed material was cDNA or gDNA that came from T cells, B-cell-depleted T cells, or PBMCs.

Participant ages covered about 18 to 90 years across about 25 US areas. Concerning this clone: This sample also contains other DNA sequences that code for the same CDR3.

Assay used: immunoSEQ multiplex PCR; TCRdb lists only in-frame clones, some missing. The sample holds around 230,000 clones, roughly 90% seen once. The clonotype was recovered from a woman in her 40s with acute COVID-19. The specimen was PBMCs or T cells enriched from blood (not recorded which).

This CDR3 reads CASSMGQGNTEAFF. The DNA for the CDR3 is TGTGCCAGTAGTATGGGACAGGGGAACACTGAAGCTTTCTTT. The chain recombines TRBV19 with TRBJ1-1; 9 nucleotides align to TRBD1. The trim removed 3 bases at V and 1 base at J, leaving 0 bases unmatched. The CDR3 extends over 14 amino acids. CDR1 is LNHDA and CDR2 is SQIVND in the germline V gene (reference sequence).